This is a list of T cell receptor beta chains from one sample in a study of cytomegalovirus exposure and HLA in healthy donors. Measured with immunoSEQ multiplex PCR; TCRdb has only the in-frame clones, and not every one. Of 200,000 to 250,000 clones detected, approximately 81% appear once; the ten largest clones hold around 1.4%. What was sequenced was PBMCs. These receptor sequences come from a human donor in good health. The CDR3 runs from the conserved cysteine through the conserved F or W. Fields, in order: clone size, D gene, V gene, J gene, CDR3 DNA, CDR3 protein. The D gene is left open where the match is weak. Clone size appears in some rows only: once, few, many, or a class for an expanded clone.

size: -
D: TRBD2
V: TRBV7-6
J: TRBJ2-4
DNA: TGTGCCAGCAGCTTAGGACTAGCGGGAGGCCGAGCCAAAAACATTCAGTACTTC
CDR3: CASSLGLAGGRAKNIQYF

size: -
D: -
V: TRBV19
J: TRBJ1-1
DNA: TGTGCCAGTAGTATTGCCTCGGGGGTCTTCAAAGGAGGGATGAACACTGAAGCTTTCTTT
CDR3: CASSIASGVFKGGMNTEAFF

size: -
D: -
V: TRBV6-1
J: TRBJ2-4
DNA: TGTGCCAGCAGTGACAGGGCGTTTCAAAACATTCAGTACTTC
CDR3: CASSDRAFQNIQYF

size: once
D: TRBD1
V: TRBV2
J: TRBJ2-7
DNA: TGTGCCAGCAGAGAGACAGGGCTGGAGGAGCAGTACTTC
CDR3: CASRETGLEEQYF

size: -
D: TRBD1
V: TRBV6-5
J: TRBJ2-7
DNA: TGTGCCAGCAGTTTCCGGGACAGGGGGTACGAGCAGTACTTC
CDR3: CASSFRDRGYEQYF

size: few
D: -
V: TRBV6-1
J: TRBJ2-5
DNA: TGTGCCAGCAGTGAACTGGGTTGGGGGGGCGGAGGGGAGACCCAGTACTTC
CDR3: CASSELGWGGGGETQYF

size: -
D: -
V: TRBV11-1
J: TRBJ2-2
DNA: TGTGCCAGCAGCTTAGCGGATGTAAAGGGGGGGCCAGCCGGGGAGCTGTTTTTT
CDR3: CASSLADVKGGPAGELFF

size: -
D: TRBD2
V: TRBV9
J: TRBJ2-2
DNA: TGTGCCAGCAGCGTGACGGGACTAGCGGTCACCGGGGAGCTGTTTTTT
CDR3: CASSVTGLAVTGELFF

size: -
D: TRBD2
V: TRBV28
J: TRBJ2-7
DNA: TGTGCCAGCAGTTTTCCCGGGACTAGCCGCTACGAGCAGTACTTC
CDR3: CASSFPGTSRYEQYF

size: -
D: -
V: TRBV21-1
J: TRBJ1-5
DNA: TGTGCCAGCAGCACGGTGAAAAAGGGGTTTAATCAGCCCCAGCATTTT
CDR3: CASSTVKKGFNQPQHF

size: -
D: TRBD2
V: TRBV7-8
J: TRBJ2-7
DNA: TGTGCCAGCAGCTTAACTAGCGGGGGTCTTCCCTACGAGCAGTACTTC
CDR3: CASSLTSGGLPYEQYF

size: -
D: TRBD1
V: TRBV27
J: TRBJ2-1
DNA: TGTGCCAGCAGTTCTGGGCAGGGGGCCCACAATGAGCAGTTCTTC
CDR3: CASSSGQGAHNEQFF

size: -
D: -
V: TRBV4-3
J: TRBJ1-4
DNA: TGCGCCAGCAGCCAAGCTATCTGGGGCGGCCTTAGTCCTAATGAAAAACTGTTTTTT
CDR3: CASSQAIWGGLSPNEKLFF

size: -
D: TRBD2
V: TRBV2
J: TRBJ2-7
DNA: TGTGCCAGCAGGACTAGCGGTTCCTACGAGCAGTACTTC
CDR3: CASRTSGSYEQYF

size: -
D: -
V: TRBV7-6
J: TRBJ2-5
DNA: TGTGCCAGCAGCTCCCCTCCTAGGGAGACCCAGTACTTC
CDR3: CASSSPPRETQYF

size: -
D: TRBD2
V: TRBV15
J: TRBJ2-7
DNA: TGTGCCACCAGCAGAGATCCCCCGACTAGCGGGACTTCACCCTTCTACGAGCAGTACTTC
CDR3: CATSRDPPTSGTSPFYEQYF

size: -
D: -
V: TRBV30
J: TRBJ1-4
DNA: TGTGCCTGGAGGGCCTATCGAGGGCACGGTAGTAATGAAAAACTGTTTTTT
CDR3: CAWRAYRGHGSNEKLFF